The 14 T cell receptor beta chains in this list originate from one sample, sequenced in a study of T cell responses to AZD1222 COVID-19 vaccine. TCRdb's copy holds only in-frame clones and misses some; the assay was immunoSEQ multiplex PCR. This table has approximately 140,000 clones, 90% to 95% appearing once. The sequencing here drew on peripheral blood, taken 28 days after the second AZD1222 dose. Every receptor here comes from an adult who received the AZD1222 COVID-19 vaccine.

A single count supports this clone. The chain has TRBV15 and TRBJ2-7; TRBD2 is a possible D gene (6 bases). The length of the CDR3 is 18 residues. CDR1 is LNHNV, CDR2 YYDKDF, per germline (reference sequence). V was pared by 0 bases and J by 4 bases, with 22 bases between. CDR3 amino acids: CATSRDLRAEGLPYEQYF. Written as DNA, the CDR3 is TGTGCCACCAGCAGAGATCTTAGGGCGGAGGGGCTTCCTTACGAGCAGTACTTC.

This chain joins TRBV6-5 and TRBJ2-1; 7 bases agree with TRBD1. With 0 bases clipped from V and 2 bases from J, the junction kept 4 bases outside the gene matches. The CDR3 consists of 16 residues. Germline V gene sequence: CDR1 MNHEY, CDR2 SVGAGI. CDR3 in amino acids: CASSYSTGYPYNEQFF. The CDR3 nucleotides are TGTGCCAGCAGTTACTCGACAGGGTACCCCTACAATGAGCAGTTCTTC.

The chain links TRBV19 to TRBJ2-7; TRBD2 might be the D (5 bases). Germline CDR1 reads LNHDA; CDR2 reads SQIVND (reference sequence). The CDR3 contains 15 residues. Deletions cut 4 bases from V and 4 bases from J, with 17 bases between. The CDR3 DNA reads TGTGCCAGTAGTAGGGGAGCGGACCATACGTACGAGCAGTACTTC. Translation gives CASSRGADHTYEQYF.

CDR3 loop: CASSLVTEETQYF. The CDR3 region has the DNA TGCGCCAGCAGCTTGGTTACAGAAGAGACCCAGTACTTC. This chain links TRBV5-1 with TRBJ2-5; D remains unclear. CDR3 length: 13 residues. The V gene's germline CDR1 is SGHRS and CDR2 YFSETQ. The V gene lost 0 bases and the J gene lost 3 bases, with 6 bases spanning the gap.

The chain is built from TRBV5-8 and TRBJ2-1, with 8 bases aligning to TRBD2. The CDR3 has 17 amino acids. Germline V gene lookup returns CDR1 SGHTS and CDR2 YDEGEE. V was pared by 2 bases and J by 9 bases, with 16 bases of the junction left unmatched. CDR3 bases: TGTGCCAGCAGCTTCATGGGGGCGGCGGGAGGCTTGGCTGAGCAGTTCTTC. It codes for CASSFMGAAGGLAEQFF.

In this sample, this clone turned up a few times. The chain joins TRBV6-5 to TRBJ1-5; D might be TRBD1 (5 bases). The V end lost 6 bases, the J end lost 4 bases, and 13 bases lay between the germline ends. There are 14 residues in the CDR3. Germline V gene lookup returns CDR1 MNHEY and CDR2 SVGAGI. CDR3 nucleotide sequence: TGTGCCAGCAGACCTAGGGGACGGAATCAGCCCCAGCATTTT. It translates to CASRPRGRNQPQHF.

This clone was seen just once. V gene TRBV7-2 combines with J gene TRBJ1-4; 8 bases are a match to TRBD1. The CDR3 sequence is 17 residues long. J was trimmed by 3 bases and V by 1 base; bases with no gene match: 7. The V gene's germline CDR1 is SGHTA and CDR2 FQGNSA. CDR3 DNA: TGTGCCAGCAGCTTAGTAAGCAGGGGGCGGTCTAATGAAAAACTGTTTTTT. Translated, it gives CASSLVSRGRSNEKLFF.

This rearrangement joins TRBV12-3 or TRBV12-4 to TRBJ1-4; D ambiguous. V shed 8 bases and J shed 1 base, with 5 bases lying between them. The CDR3 length is 12 residues. CDR3 sequence reads: CASLGTNEKLFF. DNA for the CDR3: TGTGCCAGCCTAGGAACTAATGAAAAACTGTTTTTT.

This chain connects TRBV7-9 to TRBJ2-2; D unclear. Trimming took 7 bases from V and 6 from J, leaving 9 bases between them. This CDR3 comprises 12 residues. Germline values: CDR1 SEHNR, CDR2 FQNEAQ (reference sequence). The CDR3 DNA follows: TGTGCCAGCACCAAGGGTTCCGGGGAGCTGTTTTTT. It translates to CASTKGSGELFF.

This chain uses TRBV5-4 with TRBJ2-7, with unresolved D. The CDR3 totals 12 residues. Trimming shortened V by 1 base and J by 6 bases, and 8 bases separated the two germline ends. Germline V CDR1 and CDR2: SGHNT, YYREEE (reference sequence). CDR3 nucleotide sequence: TGTGCCAGCAGCTTGATAGGGTCCGAGCAGTACTTC. Translation gives CASSLIGSEQYF.

In DNA form, the CDR3 reads TGTGCCAGCAGCAGACAGATACTCACCTACGAGCAGTACTTC. It is translated as CASSRQILTYEQYF. The V call is TRBV5-6, the J call TRBJ2-7, with D perhaps TRBD1 (5 bases). The CDR3 totals 14 residues. Trimming removed 4 bases at V and 2 bases at J, with 13 bases between. CDR1 is SGHDT and CDR2 is YYEEEE in the germline V gene.

The rearrangement uses TRBV12-3 or TRBV12-4 and TRBJ1-2; D possibly corresponds to TRBD1 (6 bases). V was trimmed by 1 base and J by 7 bases, leaving 7 bases between them. The CDR3 length is 12 residues. CDR3 coding DNA: TGTGCCAGCAGTTTAGGGGGGCTTGGCTACACCTTC. It is translated as CASSLGGLGYTF.

J is TRBJ2-7 and V is TRBV5-1; TRBD2 matches at 15 bases. Germline CDR1 SGHRS, CDR2 YFSETQ. The CDR3 contains 16 residues. J gave up 5 bases and V 2 bases, and 5 bases lay outside the gene matches. The CDR3 nucleotides read TGCGCCAGCAGCTTCGGGACTAGCGGGGGGTTTGACGAGCAGTACTTC. This sequence encodes CASSFGTSGGFDEQYF.

The chain has TRBV5-1 and TRBJ2-1; weak D call: TRBD1 (6 bases). Germline V lookup: CDR1 SGHRS, CDR2 YFSETQ. The CDR3 covers 14 residues. V lost 5 bases and J 8 bases, leaving 17 bases between the germline ends. As DNA, the CDR3 is TGCGCCAGCAGTCAGGGGTTTGGTGTGGATGAGCAGTTCTTC. Encoded protein: CASSQGFGVDEQFF.